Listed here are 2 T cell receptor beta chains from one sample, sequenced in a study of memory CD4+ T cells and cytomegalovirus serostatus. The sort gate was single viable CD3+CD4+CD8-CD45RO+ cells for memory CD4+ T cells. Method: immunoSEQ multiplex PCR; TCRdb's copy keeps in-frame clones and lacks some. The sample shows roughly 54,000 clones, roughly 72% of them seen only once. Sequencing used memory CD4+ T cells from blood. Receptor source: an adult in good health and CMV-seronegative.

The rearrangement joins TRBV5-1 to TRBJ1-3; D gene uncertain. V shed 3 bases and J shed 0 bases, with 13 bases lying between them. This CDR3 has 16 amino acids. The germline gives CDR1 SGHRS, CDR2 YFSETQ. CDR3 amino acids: CASSSGGLSSGNTIYF. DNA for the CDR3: TGCGCCAGCAGCTCGGGAGGACTGAGCTCTGGAAACACCATATATTTT.

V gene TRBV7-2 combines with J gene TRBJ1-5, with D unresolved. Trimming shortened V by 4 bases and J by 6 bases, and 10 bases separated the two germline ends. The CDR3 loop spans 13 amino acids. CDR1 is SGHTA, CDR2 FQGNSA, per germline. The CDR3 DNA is TGTGCCAGCAGCTCCGACTGGAGTCAGCCCCAGCATTTT. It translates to CASSSDWSQPQHF.